This TCR beta chain appears in the sequencing data of a study of T-cell memory formation after mild COVID-19. Study-wide context: Largely, TCR clusters stayed within a single donor.

Study-level results: CD4+ clones that contracted lay mainly in CM and EM; CD8+ ones lay in EMRA. That cross-reactive memory joined was suggested by some responding clones appearing in pre-infection memory.

This CDR3 region has 15 residues. Trimming at V came to 2 bases and at J to 3 bases, leaving 3 bases not matched to a gene. Germline loops: CDR1 MNHEY, CDR2 SVGAGI. This clonotype has only one observation. No antigen is known for it. With constant-segment primers, 5'RACE yielded cDNA libraries of TCR alpha and TCR beta that carried sample barcodes and UMIs. TCRdb reprocessed the 5' RACE reads with MiXCR, giving one entry per CDR3 protein. The sample holds around 370,000 distinct CDR3 sequences, about 21% seen once. This chain links TRBV6-5 with TRBJ1-1, with 10 bases that match TRBD1. Sequencing was carried out using PBMCs or a T cell subset sorted from them (not recorded which). This TCR was sampled from an adult woman who had mild COVID-19 (a few samples of this study predate the infection). Cell type and time point are not known. The CDR3 DNA reads as TGTGCCAGCAGTTACATCGGACAGGGGGACACTGAAGCTTTCTTT. Translation gives CASSYIGQGDTEAFF.